This T cell receptor beta chain originates from a study of blood T cell repertoires in COVID-19. Looking at the study overall: Acute and convalescent COVID-19 samples came from the United States, Italy and Spain. T cells, B-cell-depleted T cells, or PBMCs supplied cDNA or gDNA.

As handled by the study authors: The authors estimated nucleated cell counts from reference gene primer amplification. The assay was immunoSEQ multiplex PCR, and TCRdb's table has in-frame clones only and misses some. That table furnishes V, J and clone size, whereas the DNA furnished D and trimming. The sample yields about 96,000 clones, over 60% seen once. Germline values: CDR1 MGHDK, CDR2 SYGVNS. V was pared by 6 bases and J by 3 bases, with 7 bases of the junction left unmatched. This CDR3 comprises 14 residues. The chain has TRBV25-1 and TRBJ2-7, with 8 bases that match TRBD1. Input material: peripheral blood. The sequence was obtained from a man aged 50 to 60 who had recovered from COVID-19. The CDR3 loop reads CASRSTGGIYEQYF. CDR3 in DNA: TGTGCCAGCAGAAGTACAGGGGGTATCTACGAGCAGTACTTC.